The sequence of this TCR beta chain was determined in a study of blood T cell repertoires in COVID-19. Study overall: T cells, B-cell-depleted T cells, or PBMCs supplied cDNA or gDNA.

TCRdb's table, derived via immunoSEQ multiplex PCR, lists solely in-frame clones and lacks some. The repertoire holds more than 300,000 clones, 87% seen once, with approximately 5% in the top ten. Participants were aged about 18 to 100 years from 24 US areas. Participants had their cohort set by participant-reported clinical history. V shed 5 bases and J shed 1 base, with 15 bases lying between them. Germline CDR1 reads LNHDA; CDR2 reads SQIVND (reference sequence). This CDR3 is built from 16 residues. Sequencing was carried out using PBMCs or T cells enriched from blood (not recorded which). The sequence came from a woman aged 30 to 39 who had recovered from COVID-19. The chain recombines TRBV19 with TRBJ1-3; unclear D gene. Here the CDR3 DNA reads TGTGCCAGTAGTTGGTCAGGTAGAAGGTCTGGAAACACCATATATTTT. Its translation: CASSWSGRRSGNTIYF.